The 2 T cell receptor beta chains below come from one sample, sequenced in a study of cytomegalovirus exposure and HLA in healthy donors. Both 60 Vbeta primers and 13 Jbeta primers went into the PCR. The data were produced by immunoSEQ multiplex PCR, yet TCRdb's version contains in-frame clones alone and is incomplete. The sample includes about 160,000 clones, about 80% seen only once; the top ten take around 0.98%. Source material: PBMCs. The origin of the receptors is a woman aged 45 to 65 in good health and CMV-seropositive.

This chain connects TRBV2 to TRBJ2-3; 9 bases are shared with TRBD2. V gave up 8 bases and J gave up 2 bases; unmatched junction bases: 5. This CDR3 spans 14 amino acids. From germline, CDR1 is SNHLY and CDR2 FYNNEI. DNA of the CDR3: TGTGCCAGCCGTAGCGGGGGACCCACAGATACGCAGTATTTT. Translating it yields CASRSGGPTDTQYF.

This rearrangement joins TRBV6-6 to TRBJ1-1, with 12 nucleotides matching TRBD1. The length of the CDR3 is 12 residues. After removal of 7 bases from V and 11 bases from J, the junction contained 5 bases not matched to a gene. CDR1 and CDR2 (germline): MNHNY, SVGAGI (reference sequence). Here the CDR3 reads CASIGTGGLAFF. The DNA of the CDR3 is TGTGCCAGCATTGGGACAGGGGGCTTGGCTTTCTTT.